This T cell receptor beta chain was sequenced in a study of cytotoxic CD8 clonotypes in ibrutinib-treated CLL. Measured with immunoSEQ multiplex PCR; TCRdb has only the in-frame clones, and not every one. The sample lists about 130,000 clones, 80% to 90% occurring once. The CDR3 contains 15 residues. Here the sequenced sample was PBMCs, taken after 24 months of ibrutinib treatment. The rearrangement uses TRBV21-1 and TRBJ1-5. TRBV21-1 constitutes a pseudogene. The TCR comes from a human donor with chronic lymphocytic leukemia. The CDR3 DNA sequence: TGTGCCAGCACCACCGAGGGAAGGAGCAATCAGCCCCAGCATTTT. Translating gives CASTTEGRSNQPQHF.